Included here is one T cell receptor beta chain sequence, with context. This clone was picked up a small number of times. Its antigen target is currently unknown. Qualities for individual bases were not recorded, and no much larger clone is one base off. The cysteine opens and the phenylalanine closes a CDR3 of 13 amino acids. The kept DNA is CDR3 alone, 39 bases in frame from the first base. From the germline V gene, CDR1 is SQVTM and CDR2 is ANQGSEA. Trimming removed 4 bases from V and 2 bases from J; the gene matches leave 5 bases unexplained. The sample comes from a study of cytomegalovirus exposure and HLA in healthy donors (dated by TCRdb to the late 2010s). In terms of the full investigation: According to an earlier analysis of 550 to 750 of the donors, some 180 million T cells yielded 90 million to 130 million unique TCR beta sequences and roughly 280 Gb of sequence data. Approximately 300 gigabases of sequencing data and 70 million to 100 million unique TCR sequences made up an early release that covered around 640 HLA-typed donors. Among the roughly 410 genotyped donors, about 83% belonged to the genetic ancestry cluster associated with self-reported Caucasian donors. The study aimed to test whether signatures of past pathogen exposure could be identified by cataloging public T cell receptors. The T cell repertoires of under 700 subjects were profiled by immunosequencing and related to cytomegalovirus serostatus. A separate validation cohort of 100 to 150 different subjects was used in addition to the approximately 640-subject first cohort. To predict cytomegalovirus infection status, the study combined high-throughput TCR immunosequencing, statistical association of individual TCRs with disease status, and machine learning. A later analysis re-examined previously published TCR beta repertoires from more than 550 donors and added high-resolution HLA genotyping to investigate patterns of TCR occurrence. The later analysis used no new phenotypic data to find candidate immune exposures, relying instead on TCR beta sequences and their occurrence across donors. To decide whether each TCR beta V gene segment behaved as functional or pseudogenic, an earlier analysis of approximately 600 of the donors relied on high-throughput TCR beta sequencing. Alongside the repertoire data, information on donor age, sex, ethnicity and CMV serostatus was compiled. Genome-wide SNP genotypes for about 65% of the roughly 670 donors were used in a later genetic analysis, which treated that subset as a discovery cohort. All discovery cohort repertoires had been generated using a single sequencing platform. Both class I and class II loci were covered by HLA typing, at four-digit resolution. Typing coverage differed by locus: A, B, C, DRB1 and DQB1 were typed in about 629-640 donors, DQA1 in approximately 520, DPA1 in around 610, and DPB1 in approximately 450. Because of strong linkage in the cohort, roughly five DR-DQ haplotypes were treated as single units for association and clustering. Among 398 genotyped donors of the cohort, an average of approximately 230,000 unique TCR beta nucleotide sequences were sequenced per donor, about a sixth of them non-productive. Overall study outcomes, separate from this receptor: The study gave a list of about 170 TCR beta chains associated with cytomegalovirus. Most TCR sequences were seen in very few donors, while some public TCRs were found in many individuals. Several of the top co-occurrence clusters appeared to be linked to parvovirus B19, influenza, CMV and Epstein-Barr virus, according to a later analysis. The 87-base-pair reads could not distinguish some IMGT-functional V segments, including TRBV6-2 and TRBV6-3, so those segments were excluded. When HLA alleles, especially DR and DQ, strongly co-occurred, attributing TCR associations to individual alleles was difficult. In vitro tests confirmed that three of the cytomegalovirus-associated TCR beta chains recognize cytomegalovirus antigens. Sequencing depth was assumed to be roughly uniform across donors in the presence/absence analyses, though that assumption may not hold. In both the original and validation cohorts, the classifier was reported to diagnose cytomegalovirus status with high specificity and sensitivity. According to a later analysis, most CMV-associated TCR beta chains appeared to be HLA-restricted, and the HLA associations seemed to be driven largely by CMV exposure. Correlated functional status among segregating V segments might reflect linkage disequilibrium, but an unknown experimental factor could not be ruled out. Only TCR beta chains were sequenced in this cohort, and the absence of alpha or paired-chain data limited detectable features. V-gene and J-gene trimming of TCR beta chains was associated with a missense DCLRE1C variant in a later genetic analysis, and the association was replicated in an independent cohort. In an earlier analysis of more than 500 of the donors, most TCR beta V segments appeared in productive rearrangements about 87% or about 30% of the time, broadly matching IMGT annotations. A later genetic analysis reported fewer N-insertions in productive TCRs among donors in an Asian-associated ancestry cluster than the roughly 690-donor mean. A later analysis associated 15,000 or so TCR beta sequences with specific HLA alleles at a false discovery rate of 0.05. A further reported finding was that TCR beta sequences accurately predicted the HLA-A and HLA-B alleles for most subjects in the first cohort. A group of highly shared sequence variants was considered likely to be a technical artifact of the sequencing pipeline. CMV serostatus was the only immune exposure information available for the cohort. In a later analysis, the rate of TCR association differed among HLA loci, with DRB1 alleles having the most associated TCRs and HLA-C alleles having the fewest. Because HLA typing was missing for some donors at each locus, association tests included only the typed subset. The authors suggested that the approach could potentially be extended to other disease states and immunological phenotypes. The earlier analysis of approximately 560 of the donors excluded approximately 17 rarely observed V segments, including chromosome 9 orphons, because counts were too low. A later analysis found that HLA-associated TCR beta chains were more clonally expanded and had lower generation probabilities than equally common non-associated chains.

The library was built by means of the immunoSEQ multiplex PCR assay. The multiplex PCR relied on a mix of 60 forward primers for TCR Vbeta segments and 13 reverse primers for TCR Jbeta segments. The CDR3 region of rearranged TCR beta genes was amplified from genomic DNA by a multiplex PCR assay. On the Illumina HiSeq System, the amplified TCR beta libraries were sequenced as 87-base-pair reads. On the authors' methods: A later analysis tallied 75 million to 95 million unique TCR beta chains across the approximately 670 repertoires, and about 10 million of those chains were shared by two or more donors. Raw reads were error-corrected and collapsed into unique sequences by a nearest-neighbor algorithm in which closely related sequences were merged to remove PCR and sequencing errors. CDR3 sequences were aligned to IMGT reference sequences to assign V, D and J gene segments. For a sequence to be retained, a match of at least six nucleotides was required to both a V gene segment and a J gene segment. A rearrangement counted as productive if the CDR3 had no stop codons and remained in frame with V and J, and every other rearrangement counted as non-productive. Following IMGT convention, CDR3 was defined as the stretch from the second conserved V-encoded cysteine to the conserved J-encoded phenylalanine. Sequences without an unambiguous match to a single V gene segment were excluded from the earlier analysis of several hundred of the donors. An earlier analysis of fewer than 750 of the donors classified V segments as functional when productive rearrangements were above 56.7% and as segregating when the standard deviation between donors was above 5%. To diagnose cytomegalovirus status from the catalog of TCR beta chain sequences, a statistical classification framework was built. V and J gene assignment, in a later analysis, came from comparing TCR nucleotide sequences with IMGT/GENE-DB human TR gene sequences. Using the TCRdist pipeline, a later analysis assigned CDR3 sequences along with most-parsimonious VDJ recombination scenarios. In a later analysis, every TCR beta chain was defined by the combination of its CDR3 amino acid sequence and its V-gene family, and reads without a unique V-gene family were dropped. To address suspected cross-contamination and a sequencing artifact, a later analysis removed around 600 highly shared, low-generation-probability nucleotide sequences. In a later analysis, a clonal expansion index was calculated for each public chain from normalized within-repertoire ranks of inferred template counts. In a later analysis, generation probabilities were computed using a VDJ recombination model fitted to out-of-frame rearrangements, and the results were checked against IGoR. In a later analysis, hypergeometric tests were used to score TCR-TCR, TCR-HLA and TCR-CMV co-occurrence, with a repertoire-size bias correction applied to TCR pairs. In a later analysis, false discovery rates were estimated by permuting HLA or CMV assignments 20 times. A later analysis grouped co-occurring TCRs with DBSCAN, adding TCRdist sequence similarity when clustering within HLA-allele-positive subsets. Co-occurrence clustering excluded repertoires with fewer than 30,000 or more than 120,000 public chains, plus five with anomalous nucleotide sharing. TCRdb took over this immuneACCESS table, retaining in-frame rearrangements with V and J assigned. Such tables are incomplete; in checked studies, under half of the missing clones stem from an unresolved V gene, and the remainder is unexplained. V, J and clone size are taken as reported in that table, and D and trimming were inferred from the DNA itself. This sample is represented by roughly 120,000 clones; about 81% of them were singletons. The ten biggest clones cover 0.85% to 1.4% of the sample.

The cohort consisted of approximately 670 healthy bone marrow donors. All cohort members were sampled while nominally healthy, although unrecorded immune exposures were likely present. The donor was CMV seronegative and was included in the group of 352 seronegative cohort members. A peripheral blood sample was collected from each donor, and TCR beta sequencing was performed on peripheral blood mononuclear cells. Genomic DNA extraction from the blood cell samples was performed with the Qiagen DNeasy Blood Extraction Kit. Source material: PBMCs. The sequence joins TRBV29-1 to TRBJ2-7, and TRBD1 aligns with 7 junction nucleotides. The receptor comes from a woman aged 25 to 45 in good health and CMV-seronegative. In nucleotide form, the sequence is TGCAGCGTTGGATGGACAGGCGCCTACGAGCAGTACTTC. Its translation is CSVGWTGAYEQYF.